The 25 T cell receptor beta chains below all came from one sample that was sequenced in a study of T-cell reconstitution after alpha-beta-depleted transplantation in children (dated by TCRdb to the mid-2010s). The sample's treatment or condition label is to be understood as: allogeneic hematopoietic cell transplantation with graft depleted of TCRalphabeta T cells and CD19 B cells. Library preparation employed PCR. Sequenced on an Illumina HiSeq 2500. Molecular barcoding was employed in the preparation of TCR libraries, with unique molecular identifiers being used to normalize TCRbeta repertoire quantification. The public reads were reanalyzed by TCRdb: fastp trimming at Q25, MiXCR alignment, in-frame beta chains only. All rows with the same CDR3 protein become a single entry with the most common DNA and genes. The sample table lists some 440,000 distinct CDR3 sequences, under 20% of them with a count of one. Of the sample, about 32% falls within the top ten clones.

The source material was PBMCs, mostly from graft donor cells, sampled 360 days after TCRalphabeta/CD19-depleted stem cell transplant. Receptors originate from a boy under three years old who had a stem cell transplant for Wiskott-Aldrich syndrome, so the T cells may come from the graft donor.

The rearrangement links TRBV12-3 or TRBV12-4 to TRBJ1-1; D perhaps matches TRBD1 (6 bases). The CDR3 is made up of 14 amino acids. The V gene lost 2 bases and the J gene lost 8 bases, with 15 bases spanning the gap. Here the CDR3 reads CASSLRGTGIEAFF. DNA of the CDR3: TGTGCCAGCAGTTTAAGGGGGACGGGAATCGAAGCTTTCTTT.

This clonotype was observed a handful of times. The V gene is TRBV12-3 or TRBV12-4, the J gene TRBJ2-7, with D perhaps matching TRBD2 (6 bases). This CDR3 spans 12 amino acids. The V and J ends lost 2 bases and 7 bases respectively, with 9 bases between them. The chain's CDR3 is CASSLLAKEQYF. The CDR3 DNA reads TGTGCCAGCAGTTTACTAGCGAAGGAGCAGTACTTC.

This clonotype occurred a few times. This chain links TRBV5-5 with TRBJ2-7; D unresolved. CDR1 is SGHKS, CDR2 YYEKEE, per germline (reference sequence). Trimming removed 3 bases at V and 3 bases at J, with 10 bases between. The CDR3 is 13 amino acids. The CDR3 here is CASSSVDSYEQYF. The CDR3 DNA sequence: TGTGCCAGCAGCTCCGTAGATAGCTACGAGCAGTACTTC.

This clonotype was seen more than once but under ten times. The rearrangement links TRBV27 to TRBJ2-3, with 8 bases aligning to TRBD2. In germline, CDR1 is MNHEY, CDR2 SMNVEV (reference sequence). The J segment lost 0 bases and the V segment lost 1 base, leaving 15 bases of the junction unmatched. The CDR3 runs 20 residues. This CDR3 is CASSLFTPSGPLGSTDTQYF. CDR3 bases: TGTGCCAGCAGTTTATTCACGCCTAGCGGGCCGCTAGGGAGCACAGATACGCAGTATTTT.

The CDR3 protein is CASSLGAGWRYEQYF. The CDR3 nucleotides are TGTGCCAGCAGCTTAGGGGCAGGGTGGCGGTACGAGCAGTACTTC. V usage is TRBV7-2 and J usage is TRBJ2-7, with D maybe TRBD1 (5 bases). Trimming took off 1 base at V and 4 bases at J, with 14 bases between the two ends. The CDR3 is 15 residues long. Per germline, CDR1 SGHTA and CDR2 FQGNSA.

This clonotype was detected only a few times. The chain combines TRBV3-1 with TRBJ2-4; possibly TRBD1 for D (5 bases). V was pared by 0 bases and J by 4 bases, with 10 bases between. The CDR3 sequence is 15 residues long. The V gene's germline CDR1 is LGHDT and CDR2 YNNKEL (reference sequence). The CDR3 DNA sequence: TGTGCCAGCAGCCAAGAAGGGGCCGATAAAAACATTCAGTACTTC. The encoded protein is CASSQEGADKNIQYF. Filled out from reference TRBV3-1 and TRBJ2-4, the complete variable domain reads DTAVSQTPKYLVTQMGNDKSIKCEQNLGHDTMYWYKQDSKKFLKIMFSYNNKELIINETVPNRFSPKSPDKAHLNLHINSLELGDSAVYFCASSQEGADKNIQYFGAGTRLSVL.

The gene calls are TRBV19 and TRBJ2-2; D possibly corresponds to TRBD2 (6 bases). Germline CDR1 reads LNHDA; CDR2 reads SQIVND (reference sequence). V shed 7 bases and J shed 0 bases, with 9 bases lying between them. CDR3 length: 14 residues. The CDR3 is CASNGGSNTGELFF. As DNA, the CDR3 is TGTGCCAGTAACGGGGGATCGAACACCGGGGAGCTGTTTTTT.

Only a few counts were recorded for this clonotype. The chain employs TRBV6-5 and TRBJ2-7; D might be TRBD2 (5 bases). Trimming cost V 0 bases and J 2 bases, with 20 bases left between them. CDR3 size: 18 residues. Germline-derived CDR1 and CDR2 are MNHEY and SVGAGI. The CDR3 loop reads CASSYSERFYKFPYEQYF. The DNA for the CDR3 is TGTGCCAGCAGTTACTCTGAGCGGTTTTACAAGTTCCCCTACGAGCAGTACTTC.

V gene TRBV5-1 combines with J gene TRBJ2-1; 16 positions match TRBD2. Trimming cost V 3 bases and J 4 bases; bases outside gene matches: 4. Looked up from germline, CDR1 is SGHRS and CDR2 is YFSETQ. The length of the CDR3 is 17 residues. The CDR3 nucleotides read TGCGCCAGCAGCTCGGGACTAGCGGGGGGGCCGTACAATGAGCAGTTCTTC. It yields the protein CASSSGLAGGPYNEQFF.

V is TRBV10-3 and J is TRBJ2-3, with TRBD2 matching over 10 bases. In germline, CDR1 is ENHRY, CDR2 SYGVKD. The CDR3 loop spans 15 amino acids. V lost 2 bases to trimming and J lost 7 bases; unmatched junction nucleotides: 6. This CDR3 is CAISESLAGEYTQYF. The CDR3 coding sequence is TGTGCCATCAGTGAGAGTCTAGCGGGGGAATATACGCAGTATTTT.

Only a few counts were recorded for this clonotype. This chain uses TRBV6-5 with TRBJ1-6, with unresolved D. The CDR3 is 14 residues long. CDR1 is MNHEY and CDR2 is SVGAGI in the germline V gene. The V gene lost 3 bases and the J gene lost 9 bases, with 12 bases spanning the gap. CDR3 bases: TGTGCCAGCAGTTATGGGCCTGCCGGTTCACCCCTCCACTTT. Amino acid sequence: CASSYGPAGSPLHF.

The chain is built from TRBV27 and TRBJ2-5; 7 nucleotides match TRBD1. This CDR3 comprises 14 residues. J lost 4 bases, V lost 6 bases, and 8 bases had no gene match. Per the germline V gene, CDR1 is MNHEY and CDR2 is SMNVEV (reference sequence). The CDR3 DNA follows: TGTGCCAGCAGGCCTCAGGGGGTTCGAGAGACCCAGTACTTC. It encodes CASRPQGVRETQYF.

This clonotype has a handful of counts. Written as DNA, the CDR3 is TGTGCCAGCTCACTCCACAGTAACACTGAAGCTTTCTTT. This sequence encodes CASSLHSNTEAFF. The chain combines TRBV18 with TRBJ1-1, with D unresolved. From germline, CDR1 is KGHSH and CDR2 LQKENI. CDR3 length: 13 amino acids. Trimming removed 4 bases at V and 2 bases at J, with 8 bases between.

The chain recombines TRBV4-1 with TRBJ2-7; no clear D. This CDR3 has 14 residues. Germline CDR1 is MGHRA and CDR2 is YSYEKL. V was trimmed by 4 bases and J by 5 bases, leaving 15 bases between them. This CDR3 is CASSPSNGPNEQYF. The CDR3 DNA reads as TGCGCCAGCAGCCCCTCAAACGGCCCCAACGAGCAGTACTTC.

V is TRBV28 and J is TRBJ2-3; TRBD2 might be the D (5 bases). The CDR3 loop spans 17 amino acids. Germline CDR1 MDHEN, CDR2 SYDVKM. Trimming removed 3 bases from V and 3 bases from J, with 19 bases in between. CDR3 bases: TGTGCCAGCAGTTTCCAAATCAATTGGCGGACTACAGATACGCAGTATTTT. It codes for CASSFQINWRTTDTQYF.

This clonotype was counted only a few times. V gene TRBV7-9 combines with J gene TRBJ2-1, with 9 bases that match TRBD2. Germline lookup yields CDR1 SEHNR and CDR2 FQNEAQ (reference sequence). The length of the CDR3 is 14 residues. With 2 bases clipped from V and 8 bases from J, the junction kept 4 bases outside the gene matches. CDR3 coding DNA: TGTGCCAGCAGCTTAAGGCGGGAGGGGGATGAGCAGTTCTTC. Its translation: CASSLRREGDEQFF.

The chain carries TRBV18 and TRBJ2-7, with D maybe TRBD2 (6 bases). CDR1 and CDR2 from the germline V gene are KGHSH and LQKENI. This CDR3 is built from 17 residues. Between the trimmed V and J ends, which lost 0 bases and 0 bases, there was a span of 15 bases. CDR3 in DNA: TGTGCCAGCTCACCACCGCGGGCGGGACGCCGCTCCTACGAGCAGTACTTC. This sequence encodes CASSPPRAGRRSYEQYF.

This clonotype was observed at least ten times. The V and J genes are TRBV7-2 and TRBJ2-1, with D tentatively TRBD1 (6 bases). V was cut by 6 bases and J by 8 bases, with 11 bases left in between. The CDR3 sequence is 12 residues long. Germline V lookup: CDR1 SGHTA, CDR2 FQGNSA. DNA of the CDR3: TGTGCCAGCAGTTTACAGGGCTATGAGCAGTTCTTC. This translates into CASSLQGYEQFF.

The chain carries TRBV5-1 and TRBJ2-5, with 7 bases lining up with TRBD2. The germline CDR1 and CDR2 sequences are SGHRS and YFSETQ. The CDR3 covers 15 residues. The V segment lost 0 bases and the J segment 1 base; nucleotides outside the gene matches: 3. The CDR3 bases are TGCGCCAGCAGCTTGGTGCCGGGAGGCCAAGAGACCCAGTACTTC. As protein: CASSLVPGGQETQYF.

This clonotype has only a few counts. CDR3 sequence reads: CASSSRLPGTTEAFF. DNA of the CDR3: TGCGCCAGCAGCTCCCGGCTTCCAGGGACAACTGAAGCTTTCTTT. The genes are TRBV5-1 and TRBJ1-1; TRBD1 is a possible D gene (6 bases). V gave up 3 bases and J gave up 5 bases, with 17 bases separating them. CDR1 is SGHRS and CDR2 is YFSETQ in the germline V gene. CDR3 length: 15 amino acids.

The gene calls are TRBV7-2 and TRBJ2-1; D is unclear. The CDR3 has 11 amino acids. Germline V gene lookup returns CDR1 SGHTA and CDR2 FQGNSA. V dropped 6 bases and J dropped 6 bases, with 6 bases sitting between them. CDR3: CASSPTNEQFF. The CDR3 coding sequence is TGTGCCAGCAGTCCAACCAATGAGCAGTTCTTC.

This clonotype has ten or more counts. The chain carries TRBV5-1 and TRBJ2-5; either TRBD1 or TRBD2 may supply D (7 bases each). The germline V and J ends were trimmed by 0 bases and 5 bases, with 11 bases remaining between them. The CDR3 sequence is 14 residues long. Germline V gives CDR1 SGHRS, CDR2 YFSETQ. CDR3 bases: TGCGCCAGCAGCTTGGGACAGGGAGGGGAGACCCAGTACTTC. Amino acids: CASSLGQGGETQYF.

This sequence joins TRBV27 and TRBJ2-1; 9 nucleotides agree with TRBD2. With 5 bases clipped from V and 7 bases from J, the junction kept 12 bases outside the gene matches. The germline V gene has CDR1 MNHEY and CDR2 SMNVEV (reference sequence). The CDR3 has 16 residues. The DNA for the CDR3 is TGTGCCAGCAGTACCGTAGCGGGAGCCCCACTAAATGAGCAGTTCTTC. Translation gives CASSTVAGAPLNEQFF.

The genes are TRBV12-3 or TRBV12-4 and TRBJ1-5; no clear D gene. The V end lost 2 bases, the J end lost 0 bases, and 8 bases lay between the germline ends. This CDR3 contains 15 residues. The CDR3, as DNA: TGTGCCAGCAGTTTACACAGTACTAGCAATCAGCCCCAGCATTTT. Translating it yields CASSLHSTSNQPQHF.

At least ten counts were recorded for this clonotype. The chain combines TRBV6-5 with TRBJ2-1, with no clear D. V shed 4 bases and J shed 0 bases, with 10 bases lying between them. This CDR3 is built from 15 residues. Germline CDR1 MNHEY, CDR2 SVGAGI. The CDR3 DNA follows: TGTGCCAGCAGTTGGACGGTTAGCTCCTACAATGAGCAGTTCTTC. Its protein product is CASSWTVSSYNEQFF.